A single sample gave rise to the 29 T cell receptor beta chains below, sequenced in a study of blood T cell repertoires in COVID-19. The table came from immunoSEQ multiplex PCR; TCRdb's copy has only in-frame clones and leaves some out. The table includes roughly 280,000 clones, roughly 86% detected once. Input material: peripheral blood. These receptors all stem from a man between 35 and 55 years old with active or convalescent COVID-19.

Only one count was recorded for this clone. This chain uses TRBV27 with TRBJ1-2, with TRBD1 as a possible D gene (5 bases). CDR1 MNHEY and CDR2 SMNVEV come from the germline V gene (reference sequence). V lost 5 bases to trimming and J lost 6 bases, with 16 bases between them. The CDR3 spans 14 residues. The CDR3 DNA follows: TGTGCCAGCAGTCTCAGAGCCAGGGTGGATGGCTACACCTTC. Protein sequence: CASSLRARVDGYTF.

CDR3 sequence reads: CASSEPGTRTGELFF. CDR3 in DNA: TGTGCCAGCAGTGAGCCCGGGACTAGAACCGGGGAGCTGTTTTTT. The genes are TRBV6-1 and TRBJ2-2; 8 bases agree with TRBD2. CDR1 and CDR2 (germline): MNHNS, SASEGT. The CDR3 contains 15 residues. V shed 3 bases and J 5 bases; nucleotides not matched to a gene: 5.

V and J are TRBV10-3 and TRBJ2-2; D call uncertain. The CDR3 is 12 residues long. V shed 9 bases and J shed 3 bases, with 8 bases lying between them. CDR1 and CDR2 from the germline V gene are ENHRY and SYGVKD. This chain's CDR3 is CAIAYDTGELFF. For the CDR3, the DNA is TGTGCCATAGCCTATGACACCGGGGAGCTGTTTTTT.

This clone was counted a single time. The same CDR3 arises from other DNA sequences in this sample as well. This sequence joins TRBV18 and TRBJ1-2; D is uncertain. This CDR3 spans 13 amino acids. Trimming left V 2 bases short and J 4 bases short, with 8 bases between. Germline CDR1 is KGHSH and CDR2 is LQKENI. The CDR3 loop is CASSPGQIYGYTF. CDR3 bases: TGTGCCAGCTCACCAGGCCAGATCTATGGCTACACCTTC.

The chain joins TRBV3-1 (or the pseudogene TRBV3-2) to TRBJ2-1, with 9 bases identical to TRBD2. The CDR3 covers 15 residues. Germline CDR1 reads LGHDT; CDR2 reads YNNKEL (reference sequence). The trim removed 4 bases at V and 4 bases at J, leaving 5 bases unmatched. Here the CDR3 DNA reads TGTGCCAGCAGCCTTAGCGGGAGCCGATACAATGAGCAGTTCTTC. This codes for CASSLSGSRYNEQFF.

This CDR3 reads CASSEELVNTEAFF. The CDR3 DNA sequence: TGTGCCAGCAGTGAAGAACTGGTGAACACTGAAGCTTTCTTT. This chain joins TRBV6-1 and TRBJ1-1; D not certain. The CDR3 length is 14 residues. Trimming pared 1 base from V and 0 bases from J, leaving 6 bases between. Germline V gene lookup returns CDR1 MNHNS and CDR2 SASEGT.

Concerning this clone: The sample contains more than one DNA sequence encoding this CDR3. The chain joins TRBV9 to TRBJ1-5; D might be TRBD1 (5 bases). Germline V CDR1 and CDR2: SGDLS, YYNGEE. V dropped 3 bases and J dropped 0 bases, with 7 bases sitting between them. The CDR3 covers 14 residues. The CDR3 sequence is CASSAGGSNQPQHF. In DNA, the CDR3 is TGTGCCAGCAGCGCCGGGGGTAGCAATCAGCCCCAGCATTTT.

The chain combines TRBV18 with TRBJ2-7; perhaps TRBD1 as D (5 bases). Trimming removed 2 bases from V and 5 bases from J, with 10 bases in between. CDR1 KGHSH and CDR2 LQKENI come from the germline V gene. The length of the CDR3 is 13 residues. The CDR3 sequence is CASSPGASDEQYF. The DNA for the CDR3 is TGTGCCAGCTCACCAGGGGCGAGTGACGAGCAGTACTTC.

In this sample, this clone turned up a few times. CDR3 DNA sequence: TGTGCCAGCAGGGGACAGGGAAGAAATTATGGCTACACCTTC. This translates into CASRGQGRNYGYTF. The chain is built from TRBV6-5 and TRBJ1-2; 9 nucleotides line up with TRBD1. CDR1 and CDR2 from the germline V gene are MNHEY and SVGAGI. V was pared by 6 bases and J by 5 bases, with 7 bases of the junction left unmatched. This CDR3 comprises 14 residues.

The rearrangement uses TRBV3-1 (or the pseudogene TRBV3-2) and TRBJ1-6; D gene unclear. This CDR3 contains 14 residues. V was shortened by 1 base and J by 7 bases, with 8 bases between the two germline ends. Germline lookup yields CDR1 LGHDT and CDR2 YNNKEL (reference sequence). The CDR3 sequence is CASSQGAGNSPLHF. The CDR3 DNA reads TGTGCCAGCAGCCAAGGGGCGGGAAATTCACCCCTCCACTTT.

The chain links TRBV30 to TRBJ2-7; D is unclear. Trimming shortened V by 2 bases and J by 9 bases, and 14 bases separated the two germline ends. Germline V gene sequence: CDR1 GTSNPN, CDR2 SVGIG (reference sequence). This CDR3 has 12 amino acids. The CDR3: CAWSKSRARQYF. For the CDR3, the DNA is TGTGCCTGGAGTAAGAGTCGAGCTAGGCAGTACTTC. Variable domain in full (rest from reference TRBV30 and TRBJ2-7): SQTIHQWPATLVQPVGSPLSLECTVEGTSNPNLYWYRQAAGRGLQLLFYSVGIGQISSEVPQNLSASRPQDRQFILSSKKLLLSDSGFYLCAWSKSRARQYFGPGTRLTVT.

The V and J genes are TRBV30 and TRBJ1-1; TRBD1 might be the D (5 bases). In germline, CDR1 is GTSNPN, CDR2 SVGIG (reference sequence). This CDR3 comprises 13 residues. V was clipped by 8 bases and J by 4 bases, with 17 bases between them. The CDR3 DNA follows: TGTGCCGGCACCCAGGGATCCTCCACTGAAGCTTTCTTT. It codes for CAGTQGSSTEAFF.

The V and J genes are TRBV5-8 and TRBJ2-4, with unresolved D. V was cut by 1 base and J by 16 bases, with 6 bases left in between. In germline, CDR1 is SGHTS, CDR2 YDEGEE. This CDR3 contains 9 residues. The CDR3, as DNA: TGTGCCAGCAGCTTGATAGATTACTTC. This translates into CASSLIDYF.

This clone was seen a single time. The germline gene is not matched at one end of the junction; a read error may be the cause. This rearrangement joins TRBV7-9 to TRBJ2-3, with TRBD1 as a possible D gene (6 bases). In germline, CDR1 is SEHNR, CDR2 FQNEAQ (reference sequence). CDR3 length equals 13 residues. Here the CDR3 reads CAGSSTGIDTQYF. In nucleotides, the CDR3 is TGTGCCGGCAGCTCTACAGGGATAGATACGCAGTATTTT.

The rearrangement links TRBV7-2 to TRBJ2-4; no clear D. V was clipped by 1 base and J by 9 bases, with 10 bases between them. This CDR3 has 13 amino acids. CDR1 is SGHTA and CDR2 is FQGNSA in the germline V gene. The CDR3 sequence is CASSLGLVGIQYF. CDR3 sequence (DNA): TGTGCCAGCAGCTTAGGGTTAGTTGGCATTCAGTACTTC.

This chain joins TRBV7-9 and TRBJ2-5; D may be TRBD1 (5 bases). The germline gives CDR1 SEHNR, CDR2 FQNEAQ (reference sequence). Trimming left V 3 bases short and J 2 bases short, with 10 bases between. The length of the CDR3 is 14 residues. Written as DNA, the CDR3 is TGTGCCAGCAGCTTCCCACAGGTTCAAGAGACCCAGTACTTC. This encodes CASSFPQVQETQYF.

This clone was seen once. The rearrangement uses TRBV28 and TRBJ2-4, with D maybe TRBD2 (5 bases). The V gene's germline CDR1 is MDHEN and CDR2 SYDVKM. CDR3 length equals 15 residues. Trimming pared 6 bases from V and 0 bases from J, leaving 12 bases between. The CDR3 bases are TGTGCCAGCAGCCGCAGAGGACTAGCCAAAAACATTCAGTACTTC. It codes for CASSRRGLAKNIQYF.

The V and J genes are TRBV2 and TRBJ1-3; D may be TRBD1 (5 bases). The germline V gene encodes CDR1 SNHLY and CDR2 FYNNEI. The CDR3 is 14 residues long. V lost 3 bases and J lost 4, with 10 bases in between. The CDR3 bases are TGTGCCAGCAGTGACCAGGGCAGAGGAAACACCATATATTTT. Amino acid sequence: CASSDQGRGNTIYF.

The rearrangement joins TRBV28 to TRBJ1-6; D perhaps matches TRBD1 (5 bases). The CDR3 consists of 15 residues. Trimming took off 2 bases at V and 7 bases at J, with 12 bases between the two ends. Germline assignment: CDR1 MDHEN and CDR2 SYDVKM. CDR3 protein: CASSLGGEHNSPLHF. CDR3 bases: TGTGCCAGCAGTTTAGGGGGGGAACACAATTCACCCCTCCACTTT.

V is TRBV24-1 and J is TRBJ2-3, with TRBD2 identical over 15 bases. The V segment lost 10 bases and the J segment 4 bases; nucleotides outside the gene matches: 5. This CDR3 comprises 15 residues. In germline, CDR1 is KGHDR, CDR2 SFDVKD. The CDR3 protein is CATGLAGGIADTQYF. In nucleotides, the CDR3 is TGTGCCACTGGACTAGCGGGGGGGATAGCAGATACGCAGTATTTT.

V usage is TRBV27 and J usage is TRBJ2-3; tentative D call: TRBD1 (6 bases). The V end was cut by 3 bases, the J end by 1 base, with 11 bases between. The CDR3 contains 15 residues. Looked up from germline, CDR1 is MNHEY and CDR2 is SMNVEV (reference sequence). For the CDR3, the DNA is TGTGCCAGCAGTTTGAAGGACAGCGGCACAGATACGCAGTATTTT. This translates into CASSLKDSGTDTQYF.

This clone was detected only once. The chain has TRBV27 and TRBJ2-1, with D tentatively TRBD2 (6 bases). The V gene's germline CDR1 is MNHEY and CDR2 SMNVEV (reference sequence). The CDR3 consists of 15 residues. Trimming removed 0 bases at V and 10 bases at J, with 16 bases between. This chain's CDR3 is CASSLSLGTAREQFF. CDR3 nucleotide sequence: TGTGCCAGCAGTTTATCGCTTGGGACTGCGCGGGAGCAGTTCTTC.

The rearrangement joins TRBV18 to TRBJ1-6; 10 bases are a match to TRBD1. The CDR3 length is 15 residues. From germline, CDR1 is KGHSH and CDR2 LQKENI. J lost 8 bases, V lost 5 bases, and 6 bases had no gene match. CDR3 amino acids: CASSSGTGADSPLHF. The CDR3 region has the DNA TGTGCCAGCTCATCCGGGACAGGGGCCGATTCACCCCTCCACTTT.

A single count supports this clone. A junction boundary mismatches the germline segment, possibly from a read error. The rearrangement joins TRBV15 to TRBJ2-2; perhaps D is TRBD1 or TRBD2 (6 bases each). Germline V CDR1 and CDR2: LNHNV, YYDKDF (reference sequence). The CDR3 is 15 amino acids. CDR3 protein: CATRRGGPDDGELFF. The CDR3 DNA reads TGTGCCACCCGCAGAGGGGGGCCGGACGACGGGGAGCTGTTTTTT.

The CDR3 sequence: CATYKRLQYGYTF. The CDR3 DNA is TGTGCCACCTATAAAAGACTTCAATATGGCTACACCTTC. This chain joins TRBV24-1 and TRBJ1-2; D not certain. The CDR3 extends over 13 amino acids. The V gene lost 9 bases and the J gene lost 5 bases, with 15 bases spanning the gap. The germline gives CDR1 KGHDR, CDR2 SFDVKD.

This clone was detected only once. The chain recombines TRBV7-8 with TRBJ1-6, with 9 bases aligning to TRBD1. The ends lost 1 base at V and 10 bases at J; junction bases unmatched: 2. This CDR3 is built from 14 residues. The germline CDR1 and CDR2 sequences are SGHVS and FQNEAQ. The CDR3, as DNA: TGTGCCAGCAGCTTAGGAGACAGGGGGTCACCCCTCCACTTT. The encoded protein is CASSLGDRGSPLHF.

This chain links TRBV5-6 with TRBJ2-6, with 9 positions matching TRBD1. The CDR3 length is 19 residues. The J segment lost 2 bases and the V segment lost 4 bases, leaving 13 bases of the junction unmatched. CDR1 is SGHDT, CDR2 YYEEEE, per germline. The CDR3 coding sequence is TGTGCCAGCAGCGGGAGGGACAGGGACTTATTAGCTGGGGCCAACGTCCTGACTTTC. Its translation: CASSGRDRDLLAGANVLTF.

This clone was seen more than once but under ten times. The CDR3 region has the DNA TGCGCCAGCAGCCGGGGGGAGGTGGGTTCACCCCTCCACTTT. Its protein product is CASSRGEVGSPLHF. The rearrangement joins TRBV5-1 to TRBJ1-6, with a weak D call TRBD1 (5 bases). The V end lost 4 bases, the J end lost 9 bases, and 14 bases lay between the germline ends. The CDR3 runs to 14 residues. Germline V lookup: CDR1 SGHRS, CDR2 YFSETQ.

The chain is built from TRBV18 and TRBJ2-3; 7 nucleotides match TRBD1. The CDR3 is 17 residues long. Trimming removed 1 base from V and 0 bases from J; junction bases left unmatched: 7. Germline loops: CDR1 KGHSH, CDR2 LQKENI. CDR3 nucleotide sequence: TGTGCCAGCTCACCACAGTCCAGGGGGATAAGCACAGATACGCAGTATTTT. This translates into CASSPQSRGISTDTQYF.